These 14 T cell receptor beta chains were all obtained from the same sample, sequenced in a study of OX40 agonist ivuxolimab in advanced cancers. Here immunoSEQ multiplex PCR was the method, and the copy in TCRdb shows in-frame clones only, minus some. The sample holds 83,000 or so clones, around 84% seen once. The starting material was CD4+ or CD8+ T cells sorted from blood, obtained in a trial of the OX40 agonist ivuxolimab. The receptor source for this set is an adult with an advanced solid tumor such as melanoma, head and neck, liver or kidney cancer.

The CDR3 region is CASSLAEDRGGSPLHF. The CDR3 nucleotides are TGTGCCAGCAGCTTGGCCGAGGACAGGGGGGGTTCACCCCTCCACTTT. The gene calls are TRBV5-4 and TRBJ1-6; 10 bases match TRBD1. The V gene's germline CDR1 is SGHNT and CDR2 YYREEE (reference sequence). CDR3 length: 16 amino acids. The ends lost 0 bases at V and 9 bases at J; junction bases unmatched: 6.

Of note for this clone: The sample holds other DNA sequences that translate to the same CDR3. The chain joins TRBV9 to TRBJ2-5; no clear D gene. Germline CDR1 is SGDLS and CDR2 is YYNGEE. The CDR3 sequence is 11 residues long. V was pared by 0 bases and J by 5 bases, with 2 bases between. The chain's CDR3 is CASSVEETQYF. CDR3 nucleotides: TGTGCCAGCAGCGTAGAGGAGACCCAGTACTTC.

The V gene is TRBV18, the J gene TRBJ1-4; a possible D gene is TRBD1 (5 bases). The CDR3 runs to 14 residues. Trimming took 1 base from V and 7 from J, leaving 10 bases between them. Germline-derived CDR1 and CDR2 are KGHSH and LQKENI. Here the CDR3 DNA reads TGTGCCAGCTCACCACGAGGGGACGGTGAAAAACTGTTTTTT. Protein sequence: CASSPRGDGEKLFF. Using reference TRBV18 and TRBJ1-4 for the parts outside the CDR3, the full variable domain is NAGVMQNPRHLVRRRGQEARLRCSPMKGHSHVYWYRQLPEEGLKFMVYLQKENIIDESGMPKERFSAEFPKEGPSILRIQQVVRGDSAAYFCASSPRGDGEKLFFGSGTQLSVL.

The CDR3 region has the DNA TGTGCCAGCAGTTACTCTGGGGGCGAGGGTACTGAAGCTTTCTTT. Translating it yields CASSYSGGEGTEAFF. The rearrangement links TRBV6-5 to TRBJ1-1, with a weak D call TRBD1 (6 bases). The CDR3 has 15 residues. Germline V CDR1 and CDR2: MNHEY, SVGAGI. V was shortened by 0 bases and J by 5 bases, with 13 bases between the two germline ends.

The chain joins TRBV5-1 to TRBJ2-1; 13 bases map to TRBD2. This CDR3 contains 15 residues. CDR1 SGHRS and CDR2 YFSETQ come from the germline V gene. Unmatched junction bases numbered 5, after V lost 3 bases and J lost 8 bases. CDR3: CASSSLGTSGDEQFF. CDR3 DNA sequence: TGCGCCAGCAGCTCCCTCGGGACTAGCGGGGATGAGCAGTTCTTC. Based on the CDR3 plus reference TRBV5-1 and TRBJ2-1, the full variable domain is KAGVTQTPRYLIKTRGQQVTLSCSPISGHRSVSWYQQTPGQGLQFLFEYFSETQRNKGNFPGRFSGRQFSNSRSEMNVSTLELGDSALYLCASSSLGTSGDEQFFGPGTRLTVL.

This clone came up once. The chain uses TRBV13 and TRBJ1-3, with 12 nucleotides matching TRBD1. V shed 0 bases and J 15 bases; nucleotides not matched to a gene: 3. This CDR3 is built from 13 residues. Germline V gives CDR1 PRHDT, CDR2 FYEKMQ (reference sequence). The CDR3 DNA reads TGTGCCAGCAGCTTAGGCTGGGACAGGGGGCAATATTTT. This sequence encodes CASSLGWDRGQYF. Filled out from reference TRBV13 and TRBJ1-3, the complete variable domain reads AAGVIQSPRHLIKEKRETATLKCYPIPRHDTVYWYQQGPGQDPQFLISFYEKMQSDKGSIPDRFSAQQFSDYHSELNMSSLELGDSALYFCASSLGWDRGQYFGEGSWLTVV.

The chain combines TRBV11-2 with TRBJ1-1, with a possible D match to TRBD1 (5 bases). The germline gives CDR1 SGHAT, CDR2 FQNNGV. The length of the CDR3 is 14 residues. V lost 5 bases to trimming and J lost 1 base, with 11 bases between them. CDR3 sequence (DNA): TGTGCCAGCAGCGAAATGGGGGGGAACACTGAAGCTTTCTTT. It specifies CASSEMGGNTEAFF.

V gene TRBV4-3 combines with J gene TRBJ2-7; D is perhaps TRBD1 or TRBD2 (5 bases each). The length of the CDR3 is 17 residues. V lost 0 bases and J lost 3, with 18 bases in between. Germline CDR1 reads LGHNA; CDR2 reads YSLEER. The CDR3 region has the DNA TGCGCCAGCAGCCAAGACTACTCCGGGACGGCCGACTACGAGCAGTACTTC. Translating gives CASSQDYSGTADYEQYF.

The chain is built from TRBV7-2 and TRBJ1-1, with D possibly matching TRBD1 (6 bases). The CDR3 has 13 amino acids. Trimming removed 7 bases at V and 5 bases at J, with 14 bases between. The germline V gene has CDR1 SGHTA and CDR2 FQGNSA. In nucleotides, the CDR3 is TGTGCCAGCAAATACCCTGACAGGACTGAAGCTTTCTTT. It specifies CASKYPDRTEAFF.

The chain joins TRBV28 to TRBJ1-1; D gene uncertain. V was trimmed by 5 bases and J by 1 base, leaving 14 bases between them. Looked up from germline, CDR1 is MDHEN and CDR2 is SYDVKM. CDR3 length equals 15 residues. The CDR3 sequence is CASSPIPRQNTEAFF. Written as DNA, the CDR3 is TGTGCCAGCAGTCCCATACCAAGACAGAACACTGAAGCTTTCTTT.

The J gene is TRBJ1-2, the V gene TRBV7-9, with TRBD1 as a possible D gene (5 bases). The CDR3 is made up of 15 amino acids. CDR1 is SEHNR and CDR2 is FQNEAQ in the germline V gene (reference sequence). The V end was cut by 3 bases, the J end by 8 bases, with 19 bases between. This CDR3 is CASSFMGGEGGGYTF. The CDR3 DNA follows: TGTGCCAGCAGCTTTATGGGAGGGGAAGGTGGCGGCTACACCTTC.

This chain joins TRBV5-8 and TRBJ2-7; no firm D call. Germline CDR1 is SGHTS and CDR2 is YDEGEE. CDR3 size: 12 residues. V was clipped by 4 bases and J by 4 bases, with 9 bases between them. The CDR3 sequence: CASSLTLYEQYF. DNA of the CDR3: TGTGCCAGCAGCCTGACCCTATACGAGCAGTACTTC.

The rearrangement links TRBV27 to TRBJ1-4; the match to TRBD1 covers 8 bases. Trimming at V came to 7 bases and at J to 7 bases, leaving 14 bases not matched to a gene. Germline values: CDR1 MNHEY, CDR2 SMNVEV (reference sequence). CDR3 length: 16 amino acids. The CDR3 DNA follows: TGTGCCAGCACCCTCCTCTCCGGCAGGGGGCTTGAAAAACTGTTTTTT. Encoded protein: CASTLLSGRGLEKLFF.

The genes are TRBV28 and TRBJ2-1; D remains unclear. The germline V gene encodes CDR1 MDHEN and CDR2 SYDVKM. The CDR3 runs to 11 residues. Trimming took 4 bases from V and 12 from J, leaving 10 bases between them. For the CDR3, the DNA is TGTGCCAGCAGTTCCCCAGTTGGGCAGTTCTTC. It codes for CASSSPVGQFF.